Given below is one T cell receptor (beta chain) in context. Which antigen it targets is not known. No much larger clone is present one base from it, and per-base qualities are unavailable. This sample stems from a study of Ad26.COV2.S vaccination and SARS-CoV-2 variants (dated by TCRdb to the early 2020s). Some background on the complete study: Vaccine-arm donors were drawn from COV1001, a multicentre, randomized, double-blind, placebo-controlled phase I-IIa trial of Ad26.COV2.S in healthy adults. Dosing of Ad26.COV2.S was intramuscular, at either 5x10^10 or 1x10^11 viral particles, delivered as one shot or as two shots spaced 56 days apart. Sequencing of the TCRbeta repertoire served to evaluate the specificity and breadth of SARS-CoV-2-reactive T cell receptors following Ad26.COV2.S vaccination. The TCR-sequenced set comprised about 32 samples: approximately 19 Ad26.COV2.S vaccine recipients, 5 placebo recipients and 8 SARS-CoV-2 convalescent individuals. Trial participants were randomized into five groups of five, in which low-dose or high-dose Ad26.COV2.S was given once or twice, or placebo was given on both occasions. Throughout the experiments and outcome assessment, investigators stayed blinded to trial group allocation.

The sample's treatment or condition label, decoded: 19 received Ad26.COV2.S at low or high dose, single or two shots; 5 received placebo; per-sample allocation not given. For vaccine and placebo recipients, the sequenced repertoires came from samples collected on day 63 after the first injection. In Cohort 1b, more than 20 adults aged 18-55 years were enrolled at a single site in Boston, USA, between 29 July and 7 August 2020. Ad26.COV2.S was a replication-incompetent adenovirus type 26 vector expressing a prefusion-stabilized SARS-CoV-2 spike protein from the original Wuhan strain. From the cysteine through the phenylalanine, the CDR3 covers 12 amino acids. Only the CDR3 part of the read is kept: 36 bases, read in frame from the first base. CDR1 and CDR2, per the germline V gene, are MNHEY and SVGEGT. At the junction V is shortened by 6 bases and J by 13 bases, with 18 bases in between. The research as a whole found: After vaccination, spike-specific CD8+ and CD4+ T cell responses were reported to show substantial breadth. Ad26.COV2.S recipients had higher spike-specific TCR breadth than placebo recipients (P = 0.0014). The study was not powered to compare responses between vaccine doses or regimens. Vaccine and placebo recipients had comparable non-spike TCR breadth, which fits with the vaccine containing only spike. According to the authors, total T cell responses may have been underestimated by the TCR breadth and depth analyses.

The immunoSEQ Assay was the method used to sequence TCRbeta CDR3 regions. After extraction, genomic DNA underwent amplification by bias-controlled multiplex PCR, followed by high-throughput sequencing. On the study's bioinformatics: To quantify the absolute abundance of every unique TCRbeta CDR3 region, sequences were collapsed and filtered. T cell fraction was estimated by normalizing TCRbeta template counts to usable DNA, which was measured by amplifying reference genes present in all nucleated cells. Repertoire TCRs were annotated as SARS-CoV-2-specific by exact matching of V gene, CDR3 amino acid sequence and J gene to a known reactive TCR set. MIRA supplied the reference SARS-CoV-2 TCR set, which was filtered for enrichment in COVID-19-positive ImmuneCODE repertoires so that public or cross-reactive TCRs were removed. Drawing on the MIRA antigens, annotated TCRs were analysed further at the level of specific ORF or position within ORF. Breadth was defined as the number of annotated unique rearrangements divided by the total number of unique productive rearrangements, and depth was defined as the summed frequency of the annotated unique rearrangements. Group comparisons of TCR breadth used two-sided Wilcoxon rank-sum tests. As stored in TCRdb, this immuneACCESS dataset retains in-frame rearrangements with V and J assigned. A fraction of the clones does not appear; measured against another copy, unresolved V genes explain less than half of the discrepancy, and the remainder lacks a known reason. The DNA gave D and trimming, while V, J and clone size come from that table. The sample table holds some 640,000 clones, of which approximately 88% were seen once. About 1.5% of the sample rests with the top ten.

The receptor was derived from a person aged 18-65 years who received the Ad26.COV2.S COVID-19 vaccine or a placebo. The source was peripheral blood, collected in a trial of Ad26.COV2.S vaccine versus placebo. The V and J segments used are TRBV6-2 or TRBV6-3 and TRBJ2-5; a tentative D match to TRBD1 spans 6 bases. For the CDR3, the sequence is CASSRTQGTGYF. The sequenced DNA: TGTGCCAGCAGCCGGACCCAGGGGACGGGGTACTTC.